This T cell receptor (beta chain) derives from a study of shared clonotypes between healthy human individuals. The CDR3 spans 16 residues. The V and J ends lost 5 bases and 4 bases, in that order; junction bases with no gene match: 5. Per germline, CDR1 MNHEY and CDR2 SMNVEV (reference sequence). Terminally differentiated effector memory CD45RA+ cells were excluded by CCR7 positive selection of CD45RO-negative cells. Assay: immunoSEQ multiplex PCR; the TCRdb copy retains only in-frame clones and omits some. The sample has 2 million to 2.5 million clones, 93% seen once. The V call is TRBV27, the J call TRBJ2-1, with 13 bases fitting TRBD2. This clonotype was sampled from a man aged 18 to 29 in good health. Some clones in this sample may be carry-over from other donors' samples. Sequencing was performed on naive CD8+ T cells from PBMCs. The CDR3, as DNA: TGTGCCAGCAGTAACAAGGGACTAGCGGGATACAATGAGCAGTTCTTC. Translated: CASSNKGLAGYNEQFF.